This entry describes one TCR beta chain. TCRdb keeps only in-frame clones here, not all; method: immunoSEQ multiplex PCR. The table shows over 85,000 clones, with approximately 81% occurring only once. The data were taken from a study of identifying expanded T cells in peripheral blood. CDR3 size: 15 residues. Germline V gives CDR1 MDHEN, CDR2 SYDVKM. V lost 3 bases, J lost 2 bases, and 5 bases stayed unmatched. During the collection period, no donor immune events like infections were recorded. The gene calls are TRBV28 and TRBJ1-2; TRBD1 matches 8 bases. The TCR sequence derives from a person between 18 and 70 years old in good health. The sequencing sample was made of blood. The CDR3 DNA reads as TGTGCCAGCAGTTTCCCCGACAGGGGAAACTATGGCTACACCTTC. Translating it yields CASSFPDRGNYGYTF.